The clone carrying this TCR beta chain was detected a few times. The antigen is undetermined. TCRdb itself ran the reads through MiXCR, one entry per CDR3 protein. The data hold around 750,000 distinct CDR3 sequences, with 30% to 35% observed a single time. This CDR3 spans 14 amino acids. The germline CDR1 and CDR2 sequences are LNHDA and SQIVND (reference sequence). The germline V and J ends were trimmed by 1 base and 2 bases, with 6 bases remaining between them. The sample belongs to a study of T cell repertoires in cytomegalovirus infection. Overall study: Selected CMV epitopes included recently identified HLA-C-restricted ones as well as well-studied HLA-B-restricted ones. Both CMV infection and a matching HLA type were indicated by public TCR beta signatures.

Regarding the study as a whole: Carriers of CMV and the relevant HLA type were discriminated by public TCR beta frequency. The study found HLA-C-restricted CMV-specific TCR beta clonotypes dominating the ex vivo response.

The chain carries TRBV19 and TRBJ2-1; D remains unclear. The source material was cultured CD8+ T cells from PBMCs, sampled from culture after CMV antigen stimulation. This TCR was recovered from a human donor in good health (CMV status not recorded). Some clones in this sample may be carry-over from other donors' samples. The CDR3 here is CASSIVPTYNEQFF. CDR3 coding DNA: TGTGCCAGTAGTATAGTTCCTACCTACAATGAGCAGTTCTTC.